Listed below are T cell receptor beta chains from one sample, sequenced in a study of blood T cells in healthy people across ages. TCRdb reprocessed the 5' RACE reads with MiXCR, giving one entry per CDR3 protein. The sample includes around 900,000 distinct CDR3 sequences, about 28% of them seen just once. The sequenced sample consisted of blood. The source of these receptors is a woman over 75 in good health. Both conserved end residues are part of each CDR3. The D gene is left open where the match is weak. Not every row has a clone size; where given, it reads once, few, many or a size class.

>TRBJ1-4|-|TRBV12-3/TRBV12-4|-
TGTGCCAGCAGTTTGGTATATAATGAAAAACTGTTTTTT
CASSLVYNEKLFF
>TRBJ1-2|-|TRBV7-9|-
TGTGCCAGCAGCAGCTTCGACAGGAAGTATGGCTACACCTTC
CASSSFDRKYGYTF
>TRBJ2-3|-|TRBV7-2|many
TGTGCCAGCAGCCCGAGACTAGGAGGCACAGATACGCAGTATTTT
CASSPRLGGTDTQYF
>TRBJ2-5|TRBD1|TRBV10-3|many
TGTGCCATCAGGGGGACAGGGACCCAAGAGACCCAGTACTTC
CAIRGTGTQETQYF
>TRBJ2-7|TRBD1|TRBV7-2|many
TGTGCCAGCAGCAAACGTGGACAGGGACTCTCCTACGAGCAGTACTTC
CASSKRGQGLSYEQYF
>TRBJ2-5|TRBD2|TRBV7-7|-
TGTGCCAGCAGCCGGGGGGCGGGGGGACTGCAAGAGACCCAGTACTTC
CASSRGAGGLQETQYF
>TRBJ2-6|TRBD1|TRBV14|-
TGTGCCAGCAGCCGACCGGGACAGGGGTCCGAGGCCAACGTCCTGACTTTC
CASSRPGQGSEANVLTF
>TRBJ1-2|-|TRBV28|-
TGTGCCAGCGGTTTGAGGGATGGCTACACCTTC
CASGLRDGYTF
>TRBJ2-5|TRBD2|TRBV6-5|-
TGTGCCAGCAGTTACTCGCGGCTAGCGGGGGCCGGCTCTGGTCAAGAGACCCAGTACTTC
CASSYSRLAGAGSGQETQYF
>TRBJ2-1|TRBD2|TRBV9|-
TGTGCCGGCAGCGTAGTCGGGGGGGCAAGGCGAACTAATGAGCAGTTCTTC
CAGSVVGGARRTNEQFF
>TRBJ1-1|-|TRBV10-3|many
TGTGCCATCAGTGCCCTTGGAGGGGGTAGCAACACTGAAGCTTTCTTT
CAISALGGGSNTEAFF
>TRBJ1-2|-|TRBV7-9|-
TGTGCCAGCAGCTCACCCGGCTCTGGCTACACCTTC
CASSSPGSGYTF
>TRBJ1-2|-|TRBV11-2|-
TGTGCCAGCAGCCCAATAGAGGGGCCCTCGAACTATGGCTACACCTTC
CASSPIEGPSNYGYTF
>TRBJ1-2|TRBD1|TRBV9|few
TGTGCCAGCAGCGTAGGGACAGGTTATGGCTACACCTTC
CASSVGTGYGYTF
>TRBJ2-7|-|TRBV4-3|many
TGCGCCAGCAGCCAAGGAATTGGGGAATTGCAGTACTTC
CASSQGIGELQYF
>TRBJ1-1|-|TRBV12-3/TRBV12-4|-
TGTGCCAGCAGCCGGGGGTCGCTCACTGAAGCTTTCTTT
CASSRGSLTEAFF
>TRBJ1-2|-|TRBV2|-
TGTGCCAGCAGGGGGGACTTCTATGGCTACACCTTC
CASRGDFYGYTF
>TRBJ2-7|-|TRBV7-2|-
TGTGCCAGCAGCTTAGCAAGGGCGTGTCCCGAGCAGTACTTC
CASSLARACPEQYF